This TCR beta chain was captured in a study of T cell responses to AZD1222 COVID-19 vaccine. The CDR3 is 12 amino acids. Deletions cut 3 bases from V and 6 bases from J, with 8 bases between. Germline V gene sequence: CDR1 MDHEN, CDR2 SYDVKM. Profiled with immunoSEQ multiplex PCR; TCRdb holds only in-frame clones, not every one. The sample has 150,000 to 200,000 clones, about 90% seen once. Whole-study findings and limits: Just five or six AZD1222 recipients were seropositive at baseline. Nearly half of the spike-specific TCRs reportedly recognize variant regions that carry no mutations.

As to this clone: The antigen remains undetermined.

Pooled in the analysis were second doses at about 4 or about 12 weeks. The sample in question was peripheral blood, obtained 28 days after the second AZD1222 dose. The chain carries TRBV28 and TRBJ1-2, with D possibly TRBD1 on 5 matching bases. The sequence was collected from an adult who received the AZD1222 COVID-19 vaccine. In nucleotides, the CDR3 is TGTGCCAGCAGTTTCGGGGGGGATGGCTACACCTTC. Amino acids: CASSFGGDGYTF.